Listed here are 11 T cell receptor beta chains from one sample, sequenced in a study of T cells in localized non-small cell lung cancer. Produced via immunoSEQ multiplex PCR; TCRdb's table is partial and in-frame only. This table holds 70,000 to 95,000 clones, approximately 91% found once. The specimen was PBMCs, collected before any cancer treatment. Source of these receptors: a woman aged 40 to 75 with stage II squamous cell lung carcinoma.

The chain employs TRBV10-3 and TRBJ2-7; D might be TRBD1 (6 bases). Trimming stripped 4 bases from V and 2 bases from J, with 12 bases between. Per germline, CDR1 ENHRY and CDR2 SYGVKD. This CDR3 has 14 residues. CDR3 residues: CAISASGDPYEQYF. DNA of the CDR3: TGTGCCATCAGTGCGTCAGGGGACCCCTACGAGCAGTACTTC.

V gene TRBV2 combines with J gene TRBJ1-2; no definite D call. The CDR3 has 15 residues. CDR1 is SNHLY, CDR2 FYNNEI, per germline. Trimming removed 6 bases from V and 6 bases from J, with 20 bases in between. CDR3 protein: CASSGRNLGINGYTF. The CDR3, as DNA: TGTGCCAGCAGCGGTAGAAACCTAGGAATAAATGGCTACACCTTC.

The chain is built from TRBV7-9 and TRBJ2-1, with TRBD2 identical over 10 bases. V trimming: 11 bases; J trimming: 7 bases; junction bases outside the gene matches: 5. Germline V lookup: CDR1 SEHNR, CDR2 FQNEAQ (reference sequence). CDR3 length: 12 amino acids. CDR3: CAALAGLNEQFF. As DNA, the CDR3 is TGTGCCGCACTAGCGGGGCTAAATGAGCAGTTCTTC.

V usage is TRBV2 and J usage is TRBJ1-4; D is possibly TRBD1 (5 bases). V was clipped by 6 bases and J by 8 bases, with 16 bases between them. Germline CDR1 reads SNHLY; CDR2 reads FYNNEI. The CDR3 length is 14 residues. CDR3 nucleotide sequence: TGTGCCAGCAGACCCAGGGTGGAGGGGGAAAAACTGTTTTTT. This gives the protein CASRPRVEGEKLFF.

J is TRBJ2-3 and V is TRBV6-1; 7 nucleotides line up with TRBD1. Trimming cost V 6 bases and J 1 base; bases outside gene matches: 4. The germline gives CDR1 MNHNS, CDR2 SASEGT. The CDR3 has 14 residues. CDR3 sequence (DNA): TGTGCCAGCAGCCCTGGACAGGGCACAGATACGCAGTATTTT. It yields the protein CASSPGQGTDTQYF.

V usage is TRBV20-1 and J usage is TRBJ1-1; D might be TRBD1 (5 bases). The CDR3 is 11 amino acids. Trimming took 2 bases from V and 8 from J, leaving 9 bases between them. Germline V gene data show CDR1 as DFQATT and CDR2 as SNEGSKA (reference sequence). CDR3 amino acids: CSARKWDEAFF. The CDR3 bases are TGCAGTGCTAGAAAGTGGGACGAAGCTTTCTTT.

The chain is built from TRBV7-2 and TRBJ2-3; TRBD2 agrees at 11 bases. Germline V gene lookup returns CDR1 SGHTA and CDR2 FQGNSA. Trimming took 1 base from V and 3 from J; bases not matched to a gene: 0. The CDR3 covers 15 residues. In nucleotides, the CDR3 is TGTGCCAGCAGCTTAGGACTAGCGGGAACAGATACGCAGTATTTT. Amino acids: CASSLGLAGTDTQYF.

The chain joins TRBV6-4 to TRBJ2-7; D is undetermined. The CDR3 runs 16 residues. V gave up 3 bases and J gave up 1 base, with 16 bases separating them. CDR1 is MRHNA, CDR2 SNTAGT, per germline. The CDR3, as DNA: TGTGCCAGCAGTGATGGGCGGCCCTGGTTATCCTACGAGCAGTACTTC. Translating it yields CASSDGRPWLSYEQYF.

V and J are TRBV10-2 and TRBJ1-3; TRBD1 matches 7 bases. CDR1 and CDR2 from the germline V gene are WSHSY and SAAADI. There are 15 residues in the CDR3. J lost 2 bases, V lost 6 bases, and 7 bases had no gene match. The CDR3 DNA follows: TGCGCCAGCAGCGTCACAGGGGAAGCTGGAAACACCATATATTTT. Protein: CASSVTGEAGNTIYF.

The gene calls are TRBV28 and TRBJ2-5; TRBD1 matches 7 bases. Per germline, CDR1 MDHEN and CDR2 SYDVKM. This CDR3 spans 13 amino acids. Trimming cost V 4 bases and J 5 bases; bases outside gene matches: 4. CDR3 region: CASSSQGSETQYF. The CDR3 nucleotides read TGTGCCAGCAGTTCACAGGGGTCGGAGACCCAGTACTTC.

V usage is TRBV9 and J usage is TRBJ2-7; D gene ambiguous. V lost 4 bases and J lost 5, with 16 bases in between. The CDR3 length is 14 residues. The germline V gene has CDR1 SGDLS and CDR2 YYNGEE. In DNA, the CDR3 is TGTGCCAGCAGCCCTCCATTTCGGATGCACGAGCAGTACTTC. Amino acid sequence: CASSPPFRMHEQYF.